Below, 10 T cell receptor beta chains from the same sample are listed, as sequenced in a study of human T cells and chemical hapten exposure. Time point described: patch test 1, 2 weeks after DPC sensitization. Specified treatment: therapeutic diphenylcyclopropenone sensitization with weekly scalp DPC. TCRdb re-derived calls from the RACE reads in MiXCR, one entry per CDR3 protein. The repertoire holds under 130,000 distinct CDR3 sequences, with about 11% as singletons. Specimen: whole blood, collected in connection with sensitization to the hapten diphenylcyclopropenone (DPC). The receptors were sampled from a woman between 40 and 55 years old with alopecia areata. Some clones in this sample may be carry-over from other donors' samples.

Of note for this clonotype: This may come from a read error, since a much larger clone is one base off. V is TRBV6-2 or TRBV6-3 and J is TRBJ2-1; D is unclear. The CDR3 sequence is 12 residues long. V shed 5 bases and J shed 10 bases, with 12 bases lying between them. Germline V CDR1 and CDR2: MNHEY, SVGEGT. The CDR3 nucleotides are TGTGCCAGCAGTACAGATTTGGGAGAGCAGTTCTTC. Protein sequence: CASSTDLGEQFF.

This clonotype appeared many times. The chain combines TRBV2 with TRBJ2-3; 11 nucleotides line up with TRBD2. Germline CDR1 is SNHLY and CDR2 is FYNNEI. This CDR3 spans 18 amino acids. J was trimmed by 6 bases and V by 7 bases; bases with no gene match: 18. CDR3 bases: TGTGCCAGCACGGGTTGGCTAGCGGGAGGCAGGGGGTCCGATACGCAGTATTTT. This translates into CASTGWLAGGRGSDTQYF.

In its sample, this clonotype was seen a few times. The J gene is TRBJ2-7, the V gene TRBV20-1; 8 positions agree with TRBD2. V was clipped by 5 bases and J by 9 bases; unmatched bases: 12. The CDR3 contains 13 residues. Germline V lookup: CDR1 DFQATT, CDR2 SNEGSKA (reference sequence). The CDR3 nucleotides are TGCAGTGCTCGAAACGGGCTAGCGGGCAGGCAGTACTTC. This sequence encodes CSARNGLAGRQYF.

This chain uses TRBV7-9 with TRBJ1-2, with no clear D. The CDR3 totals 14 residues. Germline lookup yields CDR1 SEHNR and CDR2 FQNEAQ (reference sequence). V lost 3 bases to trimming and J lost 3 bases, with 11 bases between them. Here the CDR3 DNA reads TGTGCCAGCAGCTTCGGGGTTCCCGACTATGGCTACACCTTC. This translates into CASSFGVPDYGYTF.

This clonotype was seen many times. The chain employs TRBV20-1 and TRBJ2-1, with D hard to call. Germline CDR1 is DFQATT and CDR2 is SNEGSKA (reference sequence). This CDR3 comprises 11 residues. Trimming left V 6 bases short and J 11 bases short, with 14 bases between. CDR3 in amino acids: CSAESLAKQFF. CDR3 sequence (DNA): TGCAGTGCCGAGAGTCTTGCAAAGCAGTTCTTC.

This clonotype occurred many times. CDR3 DNA: TGTGCCAGCAGTGAACTACGCACCCCGGCCACCGGGGAGCTGTTTTTT. Its protein product is CASSELRTPATGELFF. The rearrangement uses TRBV2 and TRBJ2-2; D unresolved. The CDR3 runs 16 residues. The germline V and J ends were trimmed by 2 bases and 4 bases, with 14 bases remaining between them. CDR1 is SNHLY and CDR2 is FYNNEI in the germline V gene.

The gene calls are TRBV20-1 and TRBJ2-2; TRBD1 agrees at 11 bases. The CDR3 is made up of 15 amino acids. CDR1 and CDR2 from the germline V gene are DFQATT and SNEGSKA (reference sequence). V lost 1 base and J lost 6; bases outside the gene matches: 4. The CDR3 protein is CSARGTGGAPGELFF. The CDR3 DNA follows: TGCAGTGCTAGAGGGACAGGGGGCGCGCCCGGGGAGCTGTTTTTT.

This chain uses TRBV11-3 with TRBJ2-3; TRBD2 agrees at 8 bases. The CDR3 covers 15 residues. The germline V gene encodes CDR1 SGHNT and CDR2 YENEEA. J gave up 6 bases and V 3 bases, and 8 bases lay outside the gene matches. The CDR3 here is CASSFELAVSDTQYF. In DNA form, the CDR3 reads TGTGCCAGCAGCTTCGAACTAGCGGTTTCGGATACGCAGTATTTT.

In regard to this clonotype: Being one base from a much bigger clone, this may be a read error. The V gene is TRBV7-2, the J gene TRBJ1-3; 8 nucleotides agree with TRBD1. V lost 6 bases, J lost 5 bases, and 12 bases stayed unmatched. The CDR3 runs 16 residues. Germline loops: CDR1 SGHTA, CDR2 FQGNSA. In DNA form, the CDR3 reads TGTGCCAGCAGGCAGGCCACAGGGGGGAAAAGAAACACCATATATTTT. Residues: CASRQATGGKRNTIYF.

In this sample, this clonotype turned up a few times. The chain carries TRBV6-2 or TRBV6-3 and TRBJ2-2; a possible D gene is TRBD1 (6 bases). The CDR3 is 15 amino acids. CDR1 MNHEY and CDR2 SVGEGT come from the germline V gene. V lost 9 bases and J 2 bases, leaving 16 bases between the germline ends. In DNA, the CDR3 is TGTGCCAGTCGAATCTCAGGGGCCAACACCGGGGAGCTGTTTTTT. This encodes CASRISGANTGELFF.